A selection of T cell receptor beta chains follows, all from one sample in a study of early T cells in non-severe SARS-CoV-2 infection. TCRdb reanalysed the 5' RACE reads using MiXCR and keeps one entry per CDR3 protein. The table includes roughly 43,000 distinct CDR3 sequences, around 23% detected once. This sample comprised whole blood, obtained at baseline. The receptors shown here come from an adult who was a healthcare worker with PCR-confirmed SARS-CoV-2 infection or an uninfected control (not recorded which). CDR3s include the opening cysteine and the closing phenylalanine or tryptophan.

V: TRBV12-3/TRBV12-4
CDR3: CASSQYRGKNIQYF

V: TRBV29-1
CDR3: CSTTTGGVNTEAFF

V: TRBV6-6
CDR3: CASRGQNNQPQHF

V: TRBV5-1
CDR3: CASRQGANEKLFF

V: TRBV3-1
CDR3: CASSPTGANQPQHF

V: TRBV6-5
CDR3: CASRPKSVQMNTEAFF

V: TRBV4-2
CDR3: CASSQERLAVETQYF

V: TRBV7-9
CDR3: CASSPLGDTQYF

V: TRBV6-5
CDR3: CASSYRGAGTDTQYF

V: TRBV7-9
CDR3: CASSLVGLAAYQETQYF

V: TRBV20-1
CDR3: CSATDRESFYGYTF

V: TRBV2
CDR3: CASRDRAYSNQPQHF

V: TRBV7-2
CDR3: CASSFRSYNEQFF

V: TRBV27
CDR3: CASSWLDSPLHF

V: TRBV7-9
CDR3: CASSRRRGEQYF

V: TRBV6-6
CDR3: CASRGGTGEADRYTF

V: TRBV5-1
CDR3: CASNEGVGYEQYF

V: TRBV29-1
CDR3: CSVVSSGELFF

V: TRBV6-1
CDR3: CASSDNWEDTQYF

V: TRBV5-1
CDR3: CASTPPGAVTEAFF

V: TRBV10-3
CDR3: CAISESWDTQDTQYF

V: TRBV27
CDR3: CASSLSGEAFF

V: TRBV20-1
CDR3: CSVVSGGSYEQYF

V: TRBV18
CDR3: CASSPPGTLNTEAFF

V: TRBV6-6
CDR3: CASSYRDSSSYNSPLHF

V: TRBV6-2/TRBV6-3
CDR3: CASRGERNEQFF